The clone carrying this T cell receptor (beta chain) was counted between two and nine times. With 3 bases removed from V and 0 bases from J, the gap between germline ends came to 16 bases. CDR3 length equals 17 residues. Germline V lookup: CDR1 SGHRS, CDR2 YFSETQ. The authors prepared the TCRbeta library with unique molecular identifiers. TCRdb reprocessed the PCR reads with MiXCR, giving one entry per CDR3 protein. The sample holds 490,000 or so distinct CDR3 sequences, 12% seen once. This entry is derived from a study of T-cell reconstitution after alpha-beta-depleted transplantation in children. This sequence was found in a human donor who donated a stem cell graft to a child with combined immunodeficiency. This chain joins TRBV5-1 and TRBJ2-1, with D tentatively TRBD1 (5 bases). The sequencing here drew on PBMCs from the stem cell graft donor, taken from the stem cell graft. The DNA for the CDR3 is TGCGCCAGCAGCTATCTTACAGGTAGAAGCTCCTACAATGAGCAGTTCTTC. This gives the protein CASSYLTGRSSYNEQFF.